These 22 T cell receptor beta chains came from one sample sequenced in a study of OX40 agonist ivuxolimab in advanced cancers. Libraries came from the immunoSEQ multiplex PCR assay. TCRdb took this table from immuneACCESS and kept in-frame rearrangements with V and J called. Such tables lack part of the clones; where checked against another copy, unresolved V genes explain under half of the gap, and the rest is unexplained. The sample data list about 100,000 clones, and approximately 91% of these were observed just once. Together, the top ten hold roughly 0.15% of the sample. The sequences come from CD4+ or CD8+ T cells sorted from blood, collected in a trial of the OX40 agonist ivuxolimab. The origin of the receptors is an adult with an advanced solid tumor such as melanoma, head and neck, liver or kidney cancer.

The V call is TRBV10-2, the J call TRBJ2-3, with D perhaps TRBD2 (5 bases). Per the germline V gene, CDR1 is WSHSY and CDR2 is SAAADI. This CDR3 region has 15 residues. V lost 4 bases and J lost 7, with 18 bases in between. The CDR3 DNA is TGCGCCAGCAGTGCGTCGGCGGGCGCGGGTCATACGCAGTATTTT. This translates into CASSASAGAGHTQYF.

This clone occurred once. The chain joins TRBV9 to TRBJ2-7; D tentatively reads TRBD1 or TRBD2 (6 bases each). V lost 4 bases, J lost 5 bases, and 13 bases lay in between. The germline V gene has CDR1 SGDLS and CDR2 YYNGEE. This CDR3 has 13 residues. CDR3 sequence: CASSHGGPDEQYF. CDR3 bases: TGTGCCAGCAGCCATGGGGGGCCGGACGAGCAGTACTTC.

The V call is TRBV19, the J call TRBJ1-5, with no clear D. Germline V gives CDR1 LNHDA, CDR2 SQIVND (reference sequence). Trimming pared 4 bases from V and 9 bases from J, leaving 10 bases between. CDR3 size: 12 residues. The CDR3 reads CASSTRNGPQHF. Here the CDR3 DNA reads TGTGCCAGTAGTACCAGGAATGGGCCCCAGCATTTT.

This clone showed up just once. The chain joins TRBV7-2 to TRBJ1-2; TRBD1 might be the D (5 bases). The CDR3 is 13 residues long. Trimming cost V 6 bases and J 1 base, with 9 bases left between them. CDR1 is SGHTA and CDR2 is FQGNSA in the germline V gene. For the CDR3, the DNA is TGTGCCAGCAGGACAGAGATTAACTATGGCTACACCTTC. Translation gives CASRTEINYGYTF.

This clone appeared many times. The gene calls are TRBV14 and TRBJ2-7, with 11 nucleotides matching TRBD1. The V and J ends lost 4 bases and 6 bases, in that order; junction bases with no gene match: 11. The germline CDR1 and CDR2 sequences are SGHDN and FVKESK. This CDR3 comprises 16 residues. The CDR3, as DNA: TGTGCCAGCAGCCGCCTCCGGGACAGGGGGGAGGGCGAGCAGTACTTC. This translates into CASSRLRDRGEGEQYF.

In this sample, this clone turned up a few times. The chain carries TRBV2 and TRBJ1-5, with D hard to call. The CDR3 runs 14 residues. The germline gives CDR1 SNHLY, CDR2 FYNNEI. Trimming removed 6 bases from V and 0 bases from J, with 9 bases in between. The CDR3 coding sequence is TGTGCCAGCAGCGTGAGGCTTAGCAATCAGCCCCAGCATTTT. Translation gives CASSVRLSNQPQHF.

The CDR3 region has the DNA TGTGCCTGGAAACCCCCGGGACTAGGGGGCGAGACCCAGTACTTC. Protein product: CAWKPPGLGGETQYF. The chain employs TRBV30 and TRBJ2-5, with a possible D match to TRBD2 (8 bases). Germline CDR1 is GTSNPN and CDR2 is SVGIG (reference sequence). The CDR3 loop spans 15 amino acids. Trimming cost V 4 bases and J 5 bases, with 20 bases left between them.

The chain links TRBV9 to TRBJ1-4; TRBD1 agrees at 8 bases. The CDR3 is made up of 17 amino acids. Germline assignment: CDR1 SGDLS and CDR2 YYNGEE. Trimming took 3 bases from V and 0 from J; bases not matched to a gene: 7. The CDR3 region is CASSGRDRSATNEKLFF. The DNA of the CDR3 is TGTGCCAGCAGCGGAAGGGACAGGTCAGCAACTAATGAAAAACTGTTTTTT. Full variable domain (rest looked up from reference TRBV9 and TRBJ1-4): DSGVTQTPKHLITATGQRVTLRCSPRSGDLSVYWYQQSLDQGLQFLIQYYNGEERAKGNILERFSAQQFPDLHSELNLSSLELGDSALYFCASSGRDRSATNEKLFFGSGTQLSVL.

This chain joins TRBV28 and TRBJ1-5, with TRBD1 as a possible D gene (6 bases). The CDR3 is 14 amino acids. The V gene's germline CDR1 is MDHEN and CDR2 SYDVKM. V lost 5 bases and J 7 bases, leaving 15 bases between the germline ends. DNA for the CDR3: TGTGCCAGCAGTAAGGGGGGGGGTCACCAGCCCCAGCATTTT. Its translation: CASSKGGGHQPQHF.

The rearrangement uses TRBV9 and TRBJ2-3, with a weak D call TRBD1 (6 bases). The CDR3 has 13 residues. The V gene's germline CDR1 is SGDLS and CDR2 YYNGEE. The germline V and J ends were trimmed by 3 bases and 4 bases, with 9 bases remaining between them. The CDR3 loop is CASSAQGSDTQYF. As DNA, the CDR3 is TGTGCCAGCAGCGCCCAGGGGTCAGATACGCAGTATTTT.

This rearrangement joins TRBV7-9 to TRBJ2-2; D may be TRBD2 (6 bases). Germline V lookup: CDR1 SEHNR, CDR2 FQNEAQ (reference sequence). The V gene lost 5 bases and the J gene lost 0 bases, with 19 bases spanning the gap. This CDR3 comprises 18 residues. The CDR3 loop reads CASSLGSWWEANTGELFF. The CDR3, as DNA: TGTGCCAGCAGCCTCGGAAGTTGGTGGGAGGCGAACACCGGGGAGCTGTTTTTT.

The chain joins TRBV12-5 to TRBJ1-1; 9 positions agree with TRBD1. There are 12 residues in the CDR3. Germline assignment: CDR1 LGHNT and CDR2 FRNRAP. Trimming cost V 4 bases and J 8 bases; bases outside gene matches: 2. CDR3 coding DNA: TGTGCTAGTGGTTCGGGACAGGGCGAAGCTTTCTTT. The encoded protein is CASGSGQGEAFF.

This clone has a single count. The genes are TRBV10-2 and TRBJ2-7; the D is unclear. Per the germline V gene, CDR1 is WSHSY and CDR2 is SAAADI. The CDR3 sequence is 12 residues long. V dropped 3 bases and J dropped 9 bases, with 12 bases sitting between them. The CDR3 region has the DNA TGCGCCAGCAGTGATATTGGGCGCCCGCAGTACTTC. This translates into CASSDIGRPQYF.

This chain links TRBV9 with TRBJ2-2; the match to TRBD1 covers 10 bases. The CDR3 runs to 16 residues. Germline V gene sequence: CDR1 SGDLS, CDR2 YYNGEE. The trim removed 0 bases at V and 4 bases at J, leaving 3 bases unmatched. The CDR3 DNA is TGTGCCAGCAGCGTAGGAGGGACAGGGGTCACCGGGGAGCTGTTTTTT. Translation gives CASSVGGTGVTGELFF.

The chain joins TRBV5-1 to TRBJ2-1; D gene ambiguous. This CDR3 contains 15 residues. The ends were cut back, 0 bases at V and 0 bases at J, with 7 bases in the middle. Germline V gives CDR1 SGHRS, CDR2 YFSETQ. CDR3 in amino acids: CASSLALSSYNEQFF. The CDR3 region has the DNA TGCGCCAGCAGCTTGGCTTTGAGCTCCTACAATGAGCAGTTCTTC.

The chain has TRBV11-2 and TRBJ2-7; D possibly corresponds to TRBD2 (5 bases). Per germline, CDR1 SGHAT and CDR2 FQNNGV. This CDR3 is 15 amino acids long. V shed 0 bases and J shed 1 base, with 10 bases lying between them. The DNA for the CDR3 is TGTGCCAGCAGCTTAGAGTGGAGCGGTTCCTACGAGCAGTACTTC. This sequence encodes CASSLEWSGSYEQYF.

This clone was picked up one time. The chain combines TRBV2 with TRBJ1-5; 11 bases are shared with TRBD1. The CDR3 is 14 residues long. V gave up 7 bases and J gave up 3 bases; unmatched junction bases: 2. The germline gives CDR1 SNHLY, CDR2 FYNNEI. In DNA form, the CDR3 reads TGTGCCAGCACCGGACAGGGGGCCAATCAGCCCCAGCATTTT. Amino acids: CASTGQGANQPQHF.

The rearrangement joins TRBV11-2 to TRBJ2-3; tentatively, D is TRBD2 (6 bases). Per germline, CDR1 SGHAT and CDR2 FQNNGV. This CDR3 has 15 amino acids. Trimming removed 1 base from V and 4 bases from J, with 12 bases in between. This CDR3 is CASSLGLAFSDTQYF. For the CDR3, the DNA is TGTGCCAGCAGCTTAGGGCTAGCGTTCTCAGATACGCAGTATTTT.

The chain recombines TRBV4-2 with TRBJ2-2, with D possibly being TRBD1 (5 bases). CDR3 length: 16 amino acids. V lost 0 bases, J lost 5 bases, and 13 bases lay in between. Germline loops: CDR1 LGHNA, CDR2 YNFKEQ. CDR3 in amino acids: CASSQDLDSGTGELFF. CDR3 sequence (DNA): TGTGCCAGCAGCCAAGATTTAGACAGTGGGACCGGGGAGCTGTTTTTT.

The chain links TRBV14 to TRBJ2-1; 11 nucleotides align to TRBD1. The CDR3 contains 15 residues. The J segment lost 9 bases and the V segment lost 5 bases, leaving 9 bases of the junction unmatched. CDR1 and CDR2 from the germline V gene are SGHDN and FVKESK. Written as DNA, the CDR3 is TGTGCCAGCAGCGAATGGGGACAGGGGGATCGTGAGCAGTTCTTC. Translated: CASSEWGQGDREQFF.

This rearrangement joins TRBV5-4 to TRBJ2-3; 10 bases are shared with TRBD2. V trimming: 2 bases; J trimming: 0 bases; junction bases outside the gene matches: 9. CDR3 length: 18 amino acids. The germline V gene encodes CDR1 SGHNT and CDR2 YYREEE (reference sequence). The CDR3 here is CASSFRAGGPLSTDTQYF. CDR3 sequence (DNA): TGTGCCAGCAGCTTTAGAGCGGGGGGGCCCCTTAGCACAGATACGCAGTATTTT.

This chain joins TRBV2 and TRBJ2-2, with 7 bases lining up with TRBD2. This CDR3 region has 15 residues. Trimming removed 3 bases from V and 4 bases from J; junction bases left unmatched: 5. Germline V CDR1 and CDR2: SNHLY, FYNNEI. For the CDR3, the DNA is TGTGCCAGCAGTGAGAGCGGGGTGATCACCGGGGAGCTGTTTTTT. Translation: CASSESGVITGELFF.